These 4 T cell receptor beta chains were all obtained from the same sample, sequenced in a study of shared T cell receptors in the human thymus. The repertoire was sequenced with immunoSEQ multiplex PCR; TCRdb's copy has only in-frame clones and lacks some. The repertoire consists of about 660,000 clones, with 70% to 90% occurring once and the leading ten covering more than 0.009%. The same data also went into a second study, on human thymus T cells.

Sequenced: thymocytes. These receptor sequences come from a boy in the first two years of life with a congenital heart defect.

The chain joins TRBV10-2 to TRBJ2-1; D is possibly TRBD2 (6 bases). Germline V gene data show CDR1 as WSHSY and CDR2 as SAAADI. CDR3 length equals 16 residues. V was shortened by 2 bases and J by 1 base, with 12 bases between the two germline ends. CDR3 DNA sequence: TGCGCCAGCAGTGAGCCCAACAGCGGGTCCTACAATGAGCAGTTCTTC. Protein: CASSEPNSGSYNEQFF.

This sequence joins TRBV21-1 and TRBJ1-5. TRBV21-1 is listed as a pseudogene. This CDR3 contains 18 residues. In nucleotides, the CDR3 is TGTGCCAGCAGCAAAATCCCATCCCACCGGGGTCTCAATCAGCCCCAGCATTTT. Amino acid sequence: CASSKIPSHRGLNQPQHF.

The genes are TRBV5-6 and TRBJ2-2, with 14 bases fitting TRBD2. This CDR3 is built from 18 residues. The trim removed 0 bases at V and 7 bases at J, leaving 8 bases unmatched. Germline V gene sequence: CDR1 SGHDT, CDR2 YYEEEE. CDR3 DNA sequence: TGTGCCAGCAGCTTGGCCGGGACTAGCGGGAGTTTGGACGGGGAGCTGTTTTTT. It codes for CASSLAGTSGSLDGELFF.

This clone was detected only once. The genes are TRBV5-5 and TRBJ1-3; 9 nucleotides match TRBD1. Germline trimming cut 4 bases from V and 0 bases from J; bases unmatched to any gene: 5. This CDR3 comprises 16 residues. Per germline, CDR1 SGHKS and CDR2 YYEKEE (reference sequence). CDR3 residues: CASSRDRETSGNTIYF. CDR3 in DNA: TGTGCCAGCAGCCGGGACAGGGAGACCTCTGGAAACACCATATATTTT.